The TCR beta chain described here comes from a study of cytomegalovirus exposure and HLA in healthy donors. On the study more broadly: The roughly 130 validation repertoires, a later analysis reported, used the same platform as the 600 to 700 repertoires from the first cohort.

TCRdb's copy holds only in-frame clones and misses some; the assay was immunoSEQ multiplex PCR. The sample holds 150,000 to 200,000 clones; roughly 85% are singletons and the top ten take roughly 15%. Points from the study as a whole: Reported performance of the classifier showed diagnosis of cytomegalovirus status with high specificity and sensitivity. Subsequent analysis revealed that first-cohort TCR clusters tended to co-occur in the 120 validation repertoires.

As to this clone: The antigen is not known.

The origin of this receptor is a man younger than 35 in good health and CMV-seropositive. Sequenced material: PBMCs.

CDR3 protein: CASIQLAGLNTGELFF. The CDR3 bases are TGTGCCAGCATCCAACTAGCGGGCCTGAACACCGGGGAGCTGTTTTTT. This chain joins TRBV27 and TRBJ2-2; TRBD2 agrees at 9 bases. J gave up 1 base and V 7 bases, and 7 bases lay outside the gene matches. The germline V gene has CDR1 MNHEY and CDR2 SMNVEV (reference sequence). This CDR3 has 16 amino acids.